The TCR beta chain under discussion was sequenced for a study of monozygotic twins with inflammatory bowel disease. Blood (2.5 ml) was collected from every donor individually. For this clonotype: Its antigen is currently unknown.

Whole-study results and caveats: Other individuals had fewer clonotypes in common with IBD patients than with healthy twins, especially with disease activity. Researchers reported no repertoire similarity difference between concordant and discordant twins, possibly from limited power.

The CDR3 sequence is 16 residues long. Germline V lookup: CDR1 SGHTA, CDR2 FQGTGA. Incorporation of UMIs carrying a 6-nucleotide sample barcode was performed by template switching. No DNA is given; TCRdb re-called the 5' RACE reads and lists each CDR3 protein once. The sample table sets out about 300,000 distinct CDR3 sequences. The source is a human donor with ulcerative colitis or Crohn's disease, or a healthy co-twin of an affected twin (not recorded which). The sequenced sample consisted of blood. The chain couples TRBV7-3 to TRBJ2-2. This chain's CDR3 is CASSLTGIANTGELFF.